The clone carrying this T cell receptor (beta chain) was detected ten times or more. This sample was included in a study of CD8+CD57+ T cells in acquired aplastic anemia. Profiling of TCR beta VDJ combinations and CDR3 sequences used genomic DNA as template. TCRdb passed the reads through MiXCR, listing each CDR3 protein once. The profile shows approximately 190,000 distinct CDR3 sequences, 40% to 50% of them singletons. Patients chosen for sequencing had shown CD8+CD57+ cell expansion by flow cytometry. The sequenced sample consisted of sorted CD4+, CD8+, or CD8+CD57+ T cells (not recorded which) from PBMCs. The sequence came from a human donor with aplastic anemia.

Written as DNA, the CDR3 is TGTGCCAGCAGCTTAGGACTAGCGGGGGCTACCGAGCAGTACTTC. Its translation: CASSLGLAGATEQYF. This sequence joins TRBV11-3 and TRBJ2-7; 12 bases are a match to TRBD2. Trimming removed 1 base from V and 6 bases from J; junction bases left unmatched: 4. Germline values: CDR1 SGHNT, CDR2 YENEEA. CDR3 length: 15 amino acids.